This is a list of T cell receptor beta chains from one sample in a study of blood T cell repertoires in COVID-19. Repertoires were generated with immunoSEQ multiplex PCR, while TCRdb's copy carries only in-frame clones and drops some. The data show 100,000 to 150,000 clones, with 65% to 85% seen just once and about 4.2% held by the top ten. Sequences were obtained from peripheral blood. These receptors were collected from a woman between 65 and 79 years old with acute or convalescent COVID-19. CDR3s include the opening cysteine and the closing phenylalanine or tryptophan. A D gene is named only where the DNA matches it firmly. Size tells how often a clone was seen (once, few, many) or the class of an expanded clone, and some rows leave it out.

CDR3 | DNA | D | V | size | J
CASSGSTGVDTEAFF | TGTGCCAGCAGTGGATCGACAGGGGTTGACACTGAAGCTTTCTTT | TRBD1 | TRBV25-1 | - | TRBJ1-1
CASSITGSNQPQHF | TGTGCCAGTAGTATCACAGGGAGCAATCAGCCCCAGCATTTT | - | TRBV19 | once | TRBJ1-5
CASSPGQVGYGYTF | TGTGCCAGCTCACCAGGTCAGGTGGGCTATGGCTACACCTTC | - | TRBV18 | - | TRBJ1-2
CASSETRRGSQPQHF | TGTGCCAGCAGTGAGACCCGCAGGGGGAGTCAGCCCCAGCATTTT | TRBD1 | TRBV2 | - | TRBJ1-5
CASSLGIRRATNEKLFF | TGTGCCAGCAGCTTGGGAATACGGAGGGCCACTAATGAAAAACTGTTTTTT | - | TRBV5-5 | - | TRBJ1-4
CASSPFSTATNTGELFF | TGTGCCAGCAGCCCTTTTTCGACAGCCACGAACACCGGGGAGCTGTTTTTT | - | TRBV7-2 | - | TRBJ2-2
CASSYPGLASTDTQYF | TGTGCCAGCAGTTATCCGGGACTAGCGAGCACAGATACGCAGTATTTT | TRBD2 | TRBV6-2/TRBV6-3 | once | TRBJ2-3
CSVGGPRGGAVTEAFF | TGCAGCGTTGGTGGGCCCCGCGGGGGGGCGGTCACTGAAGCTTTCTTT | - | TRBV29-1 | - | TRBJ1-1
CASSEDGEGTQYF | TGTGCCAGCAGTGAAGACGGGGAGGGGACCCAGTACTTC | TRBD2 | TRBV2 | few | TRBJ2-5
CASSPTPQVGNTEAFF | TGTGCCAGCTCACCGACTCCACAGGTGGGAAACACTGAAGCTTTCTTT | - | TRBV18 | - | TRBJ1-1
CASSLGSLRVYQETQYF | TGTGCCAGCAGCTTAGGGTCACTCAGGGTGTACCAAGAGACCCAGTACTTC | - | TRBV7-2 | once | TRBJ2-5
CASSSRLAGGQETQYF | TGTGCCAGCAGCTCCCGCCTAGCGGGGGGCCAAGAGACCCAGTACTTC | TRBD2 | TRBV4-2 | - | TRBJ2-5
CASSVGQMNTEAFF | TGTGCCAGCAGCGTCGGACAGATGAACACTGAAGCTTTCTTT | - | TRBV9 | - | TRBJ1-1
CASSQDMGTDNEQFF | TGCGCCAGCAGCCAAGATATGGGGACAGACAATGAGCAGTTCTTC | TRBD1 | TRBV4-3 | once | TRBJ2-1
CASIRTLRDTGELFF | TGTGCCAGCATCCGGACACTTCGGGACACCGGGGAGCTGTTTTTT | - | TRBV2 | - | TRBJ2-2
CAISDRGSRVLDEKLFF | TGTGCCATCAGTGACCGGGGGAGTCGTGTGCTAGATGAAAAACTGTTTTTT | - | TRBV10-3 | - | TRBJ1-4
CASSFPGQGRPEAFF | TGTGCCAGCAGCTTCCCGGGACAGGGGCGTCCGGAAGCTTTCTTT | TRBD1 | TRBV7-9 | - | TRBJ1-1
CAWSAGGRFEQYF | TGTGCCTGGAGTGCAGGGGGCCGGTTCGAGCAGTACTTC | TRBD1 | TRBV30 | - | TRBJ2-7
CASSQRGQSPTNYGYTF | TGCGCCAGCAGTCAACGGGGACAGTCCCCGACCAACTATGGCTACACCTTC | TRBD1 | TRBV23-1 | - | TRBJ1-2
CASSLGGHEQFF | TGTGCCAGCAGTTTAGGGGGCCATGAGCAGTTCTTC | - | TRBV27 | - | TRBJ2-1
CASSLSRGRNEQFF | TGTGCCAGCAGCTTGAGTAGGGGTCGCAATGAGCAGTTCTTC | - | TRBV5-6 | - | TRBJ2-1
CASSQDLWANPRTEAFF | TGTGCCAGCAGCCAAGATCTTTGGGCGAACCCCCGCACTGAAGCTTTCTTT | - | TRBV14 | - | TRBJ1-1
CASSVGPGGGEKLFF | TGTGCCAGCAGCGTAGGTCCAGGGGGCGGTGAAAAACTGTTTTTT | TRBD1 | TRBV9 | once | TRBJ1-4
CASRNDRLYGYTF | TGTGCCAGCAGAAACGACAGGCTCTATGGCTACACCTTC | - | TRBV27 | - | TRBJ1-2
CATTSSGTGAGNTIYF | TGTGCTACCACATCTTCCGGGACAGGGGCTGGAAACACCATATATTTT | TRBD1 | TRBV12-5 | few | TRBJ1-3
CASSEGQGGYGYTF | TGTGCCAGCAGTGAAGGACAGGGAGGCTATGGCTACACCTTC | TRBD1 | TRBV25-1 | once | TRBJ1-2
CASTPGPEDRGGYTF | TGTGCCAGTACCCCGGGGCCCGAGGACAGGGGTGGCTACACCTTC | TRBD1 | TRBV19 | - | TRBJ1-2
CASSYRLNSPLHF | TGTGCCAGCAGTTATAGATTAAATTCACCCCTCCACTTT | - | TRBV12-3/TRBV12-4 | - | TRBJ1-6
CASSLAGGSGNTIYF | TGCGCCAGCAGCTTGGCCGGGGGCTCTGGAAACACCATATATTTT | - | TRBV5-1 | - | TRBJ1-3